What follows describes a single TCR beta chain. This clonotype was found a few times. The antigen it recognizes is unknown. No quality values exist for individual bases; no much larger clone is one base distant. The library was produced with 5' RACE. Sequencing relied on an Illumina HiSeq 2500. The second PCR ran for roughly 6 to 11 cycles and used a J-beta primer mix along with a sample-barcoded 5' primer. Each TCR beta cDNA molecule received a unique molecular identifier from a template-switch 5' adaptor carrying 12 random nucleotides. Each sample yielded at least 3 million CDR3-containing paired-end reads. First-strand cDNA was synthesized from all RNA with the Mint cDNA synthesis kit, primed by a TRBC-specific oligonucleotide. Following uracil-DNA glycosylase treatment, a first 18-cycle PCR with universal primers M1SS and BC2_uni_R was performed on all cDNA. The study's own analysis went as follows. For normalization, 1 million high-quality reads were randomly selected from each sample, with every read carrying a distinct molecular identifier. Instead of being binned into consensus sequences, reads with shared molecular identifiers were discarded. MiTCR, with a Q25 quality threshold and the strictest error-elimination algorithm, was used for CDR3 identification, clonotype clustering and error correction. Lower-bound total TCR beta diversity was estimated with a nonparametric unseen species model using Euler transformation. TCRdb's own reprocessing of the public reads used fastp at Q25 and MiXCR and kept productive beta chains. Identical CDR3 protein sequences are pooled into one entry, listed with their most common genes and DNA. These V and J calls originate from TCRdb's pipeline instead of the authors' own analysis. The sample table shows over 700,000 distinct CDR3 sequences, and just under 25% are seen once. The ten largest clones take up under 10% of the sample.

The sample belongs to a study of blood T cells in healthy people across ages (dated by TCRdb to 2013 to 2016). Regarding the complete study: In model experiments, template switching captured about one uniquely barcoded TCR beta cDNA molecule for every two T cells. Donors were grouped into four age groups: young (average roughly 15 years), middle-aged (about 38), aged (around 56) and long-lived (around 82). To track age-related changes in TCR beta repertoire diversity, the study relied on deep sequencing normalized with unique cDNA molecular identifiers. Two additional independent replicas of 1 million unique cDNA reads from the same blood draw were analyzed for two donors (one aged 18 to 30 and one aged 80 or older). Findings and caveats that apply to the study as a whole: The long-lived group showed more naive CD4+ T cells, fewer expanded clones and increased TCR diversity than the aged group, suggesting age selection. Because profiling used bulk unsorted PBMCs, naive and antigen-experienced compartments could not be compared conclusively. Estimates of total diversity based on one million sequenced T cells were regarded as lower bounds and as underestimates. Observed TCR beta diversity per million T cells fell roughly linearly with age, and a significant reduction was already apparent by age approximately 40. Donor CMV infection status was unknown, potentially confounding age-related changes in expanded clonotypes. There was a strong correlation between observed TCR beta diversity and the percentage of naive T cells measured by flow cytometry.

The donors were roughly 38 Caucasian individuals from Russia, aged roughly 6 to 100 years, who were systemically healthy. Around 10 milliliters of peripheral blood were collected from each donor into EDTA-treated Vacutainer tubes. Ficoll-Paque density-gradient centrifugation was used to isolate PBMCs, with at least 7 million obtained per sample. Trizol reagent was used to extract total RNA from the PBMCs, yielding at least 5 micrograms per sample. The percentages of naive CD45RAhigh/CD27high T cells were determined by flow cytometry on a PBMC aliquot from every donor. V is shortened by 5 bases, J by 7 bases, and the region joining them spans 14 bases. The germline V gene encodes CDR1 SNHLY and CDR2 FYNNEI. From the cysteine up to the phenylalanine, the CDR3 has a length of 14 residues. Just CDR3 DNA is preserved here, 42 bases in frame from base 1. These data also formed part of another study, on T cells of mothers and their children. That second report states: The donors were nine systemically healthy Caucasian individuals, made up of three mothers and their six children. cDNA synthesis used all of the extracted RNA, with about 1.5 ug of RNA in each 15 ul reaction. In the second PCR, the M1S primer introduced both the sample barcodes and 2-4 random nucleotides. Over 9.5 million TCR beta CDR3 reads came from each mother, compared with approximately 3 million reads from each child. Thymic selection shapes the output of TCR recombination in a similar way in related and unrelated pairs, and inherited differences have a minor effect. Normalized repertoire overlap was always found to be slightly, but never significantly, higher in related mother-child pairs than in unrelated mother-child pairs. Persistent microchimeric T cell clones were not detected, at a sensitivity of around 95 clones per million clonotypes. The study used deep NGS to compare TCR beta repertoires of mothers and children, seeking features distinguishing related mother-child pairs from unrelated individuals. Mothers averaged around 40 +/- 4 years of age and children averaged about 10 +/- 4 years. Libraries were sequenced on Illumina HiSeq 2000 with 100+100 nt paired-end reads after adapter ligation with NEBNext reagents. Mother and child libraries were prepared a month apart and sequenced in separate runs to prevent cross-contamination. Between about 500,000 and 2,100,000 distinct TCR beta clonotypes were identified per donor. Naive TCR beta clonotypes were estimated from low-frequency clonotypes matched to each donor's FACS-determined naive share, without sorting.

The sequenced sample was blood. This clonotype was sampled from a boy younger than 18 in good health. The chain joins TRBV2 to TRBJ2-2; the D gene identity is not certain. Here is the DNA: TGTGCCAGCAGTCCGACGGACCTGGACGGGGAGCTGTTTTTT. The translation is CASSPTDLDGELFF.